One and the same sample provided the 14 T cell receptor beta chains below, sequenced in a study of cytomegalovirus exposure and HLA in healthy donors. TCRdb's table, derived via immunoSEQ multiplex PCR, lists solely in-frame clones and lacks some. The table records around 300,000 clones, approximately 85% of them present only once. Sequenced sample: PBMCs. These receptors were collected from a man aged 30 to 39 in good health and CMV-seronegative.

This chain connects TRBV7-6 to TRBJ1-5; D ambiguous. V was clipped by 1 base and J by 3 bases, with 4 bases between them. CDR3 length equals 13 residues. CDR1 and CDR2 from the germline V gene are SGHVS and FNYEAQ. The CDR3 DNA is TGTGCCAGCAGCTTAGAGCTCAATCAGCCCCAGCATTTT. It is translated as CASSLELNQPQHF.

V and J are TRBV2 and TRBJ2-5, with 10 bases that match TRBD2. CDR1 is SNHLY, CDR2 FYNNEI, per germline. The CDR3 runs 15 residues. V was clipped by 4 bases and J by 2 bases; unmatched bases: 4. CDR3 nucleotides: TGTGCCAGCAGTGTAAGCGGGGGGGATCAAGAGACCCAGTACTTC. Translated: CASSVSGGDQETQYF. Full variable domain (outside the CDR3, taken from reference TRBV2 and TRBJ2-5): EPEVTQTPSHQVTQMGQEVILRCVPISNHLYFYWYRQILGQKVEFLVSFYNNEISEKSEIFDDQFSVERPDGSNFTLKIRSTKLEDSAMYFCASSVSGGDQETQYFGPGTRLLVL.

The rearrangement uses TRBV5-1 and TRBJ2-2; possible D gene TRBD1, 5 bases. V shed 5 bases and J shed 3 bases, with 17 bases lying between them. The CDR3 covers 16 residues. Germline lookup yields CDR1 SGHRS and CDR2 YFSETQ. The CDR3 spells CASSSGQAGHTGELFF. The CDR3 nucleotides read TGCGCCAGCAGTTCGGGTCAGGCAGGGCACACCGGGGAGCTGTTTTTT.

V gene TRBV6-5 combines with J gene TRBJ2-1; no firm D call. Germline-derived CDR1 and CDR2 are MNHEY and SVGAGI. Deletions cut 7 bases from V and 5 bases from J, with 18 bases between. The CDR3 is 15 residues long. The CDR3 sequence: CASTSPSYPDNEQFF. In DNA form, the CDR3 reads TGTGCCAGCACGTCCCCTTCCTACCCCGACAATGAGCAGTTCTTC.

V and J are TRBV19 and TRBJ2-2; TRBD1 matches at 7 bases. V shed 5 bases and J 2 bases; nucleotides not matched to a gene: 8. The CDR3 extends over 16 amino acids. CDR1 is LNHDA and CDR2 is SQIVND in the germline V gene (reference sequence). The chain's CDR3 is CASSVPTGINTGELFF. The CDR3 bases are TGTGCCAGTAGTGTTCCGACAGGGATTAACACCGGGGAGCTGTTTTTT.

This chain uses TRBV11-2 with TRBJ2-5, with TRBD1 matching over 7 bases. V was clipped by 6 bases and J by 3 bases; unmatched bases: 13. The germline gives CDR1 SGHAT, CDR2 FQNNGV. CDR3 length: 16 amino acids. DNA of the CDR3: TGTGCCAGCAGGGACTTCGTAACAGGGGAAAAAGAGACCCAGTACTTC. This translates into CASRDFVTGEKETQYF. The full variable domain, in which reference TRBV11-2 and TRBJ2-5 provide the parts outside the CDR3, is EAGVAQSPRYKIIEKRQSVAFWCNPISGHATLYWYQQILGQGPKLLIQFQNNGVVDDSQLPKDRFSAERLKGVDSTLKIQPAKLEDSAVYLCASRDFVTGEKETQYFGPGTRLLVL.

V and J are TRBV19 and TRBJ2-7; 9 bases line up with TRBD2. V trimming: 3 bases; J trimming: 1 base; junction bases outside the gene matches: 1. This CDR3 has 14 amino acids. CDR1 LNHDA and CDR2 SQIVND come from the germline V gene (reference sequence). In nucleotides, the CDR3 is TGTGCCAGTAGTATTAGCGGGAGTTCCTACGAGCAGTACTTC. The encoded protein is CASSISGSSYEQYF.

The J gene is TRBJ2-7, the V gene TRBV2, with 10 bases that match TRBD1. The J segment lost 5 bases and the V segment lost 6 bases, leaving 7 bases of the junction unmatched. CDR3 length: 14 amino acids. The V gene's germline CDR1 is SNHLY and CDR2 FYNNEI. In nucleotides, the CDR3 is TGTGCCAGCAGCCCCGGACAGGGGGACGACGAGCAGTACTTC. Amino acids: CASSPGQGDDEQYF.

The J gene is TRBJ2-7, the V gene TRBV7-2; the D gene is possibly TRBD1 (7 bases). In germline, CDR1 is SGHTA, CDR2 FQGNSA. The V gene lost 6 bases and the J gene lost 1 base, with 22 bases spanning the gap. This CDR3 spans 17 amino acids. The CDR3 protein is CASSRRGSQGGSYEQYF. DNA of the CDR3: TGTGCCAGCAGTAGAAGGGGGAGCCAGGGGGGTTCCTACGAGCAGTACTTC.

J is TRBJ2-2 and V is TRBV7-2; D remains unclear. Germline CDR1 is SGHTA and CDR2 is FQGNSA. The CDR3 contains 16 residues. Trimming cost V 5 bases and J 2 bases, with 15 bases left between them. The CDR3 sequence: CASSPLRLANTGELFF. The CDR3 DNA sequence: TGTGCCAGCAGCCCCCTCCGCTTGGCAAACACCGGGGAGCTGTTTTTT. Looking up the rest from reference TRBV7-2 and TRBJ2-2 gives the full variable domain: GAGVSQSPSNKVTEKGKDVELRCDPISGHTALYWYRQSLGQGLEFLIYFQGNSAPDKSGLPSDRFSAERTGGSVSTLTIQRTQQEDSAVYLCASSPLRLANTGELFFGEGSRLTVL.

This chain joins TRBV7-9 and TRBJ2-7, with D maybe TRBD2 (6 bases). The CDR3 is 14 residues long. Trimming took 1 base from V and 3 from J, leaving 10 bases between them. Looked up from germline, CDR1 is SEHNR and CDR2 is FQNEAQ (reference sequence). The CDR3 here is CASSLGGGLYEQYF. Here the CDR3 DNA reads TGTGCCAGCAGCTTAGGAGGAGGGCTCTACGAGCAGTACTTC.

This chain uses TRBV7-9 with TRBJ1-6; 9 positions match TRBD1. Germline V CDR1 and CDR2: SEHNR, FQNEAQ (reference sequence). This CDR3 region has 15 residues. V lost 5 bases to trimming and J lost 10 bases; unmatched junction nucleotides: 9. The CDR3 here is CASSEHRGRQSPLHF. CDR3 coding DNA: TGTGCCAGCAGCGAGCACAGGGGGCGGCAGTCACCCCTCCACTTT.

The rearrangement links TRBV13 to TRBJ1-2, with unresolved D. This CDR3 is 15 amino acids long. Trimming took off 0 bases at V and 8 bases at J, with 16 bases between the two ends. Looked up from germline, CDR1 is PRHDT and CDR2 is FYEKMQ (reference sequence). CDR3 region: CASSLGGGSLKGYTF. The CDR3 coding sequence is TGTGCCAGCAGCTTAGGTGGCGGCAGCCTCAAAGGCTACACCTTC.

The rearrangement links TRBV19 to TRBJ1-2, with D maybe TRBD1 (6 bases). CDR3 length: 11 amino acids. The V gene's germline CDR1 is LNHDA and CDR2 SQIVND (reference sequence). V gave up 7 bases and J gave up 4 bases, with 7 bases separating them. DNA of the CDR3: TGTGCCAGTATGACAGGCTATGGCTACACCTTC. Its protein product is CASMTGYGYTF.